The T cell receptor (beta chain) described here comes from a study of T cells in Graves' hyperthyroidism and ophthalmopathy (dated by TCRdb to about 2019). A note on the overall study: Peripheral blood samples were taken at the time of initial diagnosis, prior to any treatment. TCR V-J signatures able to tell the groups apart were searched for in a discovery cohort of approximately 95 patients, of whom around 43 had Graves' ophthalmopathy and some 60 had stable Graves' hyperthyroidism. For training and testing, the 80 to 100 patients in the discovery cohort were randomly divided in a 7:3 ratio. Prospective prediction of ophthalmopathy was tested in an independent validation cohort consisting of 18 to 20 hyperthyroidism patients and 17 patients who later progressed to ophthalmopathy. The paper reports TCR Vbeta CDR3 sequencing of some 140 peripheral blood samples: 43 ophthalmopathy, around 80 hyperthyroidism and around 17 progressor patients. After blood sampling, hyperthyroidism patients were treated with methimazole at a starting dose of 30 mg daily, and ophthalmopathy patients were treated with high-dose intravenous methylprednisolone. The study also compared thyroid tissue and blood T-cell repertoires from a handful of Graves' hyperthyroidism patients.

The paper as a whole reports these results and caveats: A 13 V-J signature model separated ophthalmopathy from stable hyperthyroidism, with nearly 90% sensitivity and roughly 82% specificity in cross-validation and 80%/75% in testing. No statistical method was used to set the sample size in advance, and investigators knew the group allocation. Most expanded thyroid clonotypes (frequency above 0.001) were also detected in blood, a finding suggesting that blood repertoires may reflect thyroid immune responses. During validation, the model predicted progression to ophthalmopathy a median of approximately 7 months ahead of onset, with roughly 65% sensitivity and about 72% specificity.

Stable Graves' hyperthyroidism was defined as the absence of progression to ophthalmopathy over 18 months of follow-up. Hyperthyroidism patients were aged 18 to 65 years and newly diagnosed, with disease duration of less than 2 months. The study excluded patients with uncontrolled infections, other autoimmune diseases, pregnancy or lactation. Diagnoses relied on clinical symptoms, serum thyroxine and TRAb, thyroid ultrasound and orbital computed tomography. PBMCs were isolated from 7.5 to 10 ml of fresh peripheral blood by Ficoll-Paque density gradient centrifugation. Trizol reagent was used to extract total RNA, and RNA quality was then checked on an Agilent 2100 Bioanalyzer. This clonotype showed up just a few times. The antigen it recognizes is unknown. Within one base of it there is no much larger clone, and no base qualities were kept. TCR beta CDR3 regions were amplified from RNA transcripts. The first round of RT-PCR for the TCR CDR3 was performed with the HTBI primer set and the Qiagen OneStep RT-PCR kit. Libraries were constructed in a second round of multiplex PCR, after which size selection and purification were carried out. Sequencing of the libraries was done on an Illumina HiSeq2000 using paired-end 100 bp reads. The paper's processing steps were these. SOAPnuke was used to process the raw data, with reads discarded if the reads contained adapters or uncalled bases, had a mean Phred below 15, or lacked an exact constant-primer or identifier match. High-quality paired reads were merged with COPE v1.2.5, and unique nucleotide sequences were defined as clonotypes. Clonotypes were aligned to IMGT TRBV, TRBD and TRBJ reference segments using MiTCR v1.1. The analysis was restricted to V-J combinations with a frequency above 0.0001, which together covered 99.2% of the repertoires. The TCS score was defined as F50 (clonal expansion) divided by E x V (chaos), with BLOSUM62-based TCRdist calculated between CDR3 peptides within each V-J. Welch's t-statistics and random forest reduced 450 to 600 V-J features to 10 to 15, which were used in a naive Bayes classifier (R e1071). Using fastp trimming at Q25 and MiXCR clonotype assembly, TCRdb reanalyzed the public sequencing data and kept in-frame beta chains. Rows with one shared CDR3 protein collapse into an entry with the most common genes and DNA. TCRdb's processing, not the study's, gives the V and J calls here. The sample has 380,000 or so distinct CDR3 sequences on record, around 14% of them singletons. Clones ranked in the top ten supply roughly 24% of the sample.

The cysteine opens and the phenylalanine closes a CDR3 of 17 amino acids. This entry keeps only the CDR3 DNA: 51 bases, framed from base 1. As encoded in the germline V gene (reference sequence), CDR1 is DFQATT while CDR2 is SNEGSKA. Germline trimming amounts to 0 bases on V and 7 bases on J, with 12 as the count of junction bases outside the gene matches. Sequencing used blood. This receptor was taken from a woman in her 30s with Graves' hyperthyroidism. The V gene is TRBV20-1 and the J gene is TRBJ1-6; 7 of the junction bases match TRBD1. In nucleotides, the sequence is TGCAGTGCTAGAGAACCGACCGGGACAGCAGTAAATTCACCCCTCCACTTT. It encodes CSAREPTGTAVNSPLHF.